These 27 T cell receptor beta chains came from one sample sequenced in a study of blood T cells in healthy people across ages. Then a second PCR, running about 6 to 11 cycles, was carried out with a sample-barcoded 5' primer and a J-beta primer mix. TCRdb re-derived calls from the 5' RACE reads in MiXCR, one entry per CDR3 protein. Seen here are about 540,000 distinct CDR3 sequences, less than 25% observed once, and the top ten hold just under 9%. This sample was shared with a second study, whose subject was T cells of mothers and their children.

Input material: blood. Source of these receptors: a boy between 10 and 17 years old in good health.

This clonotype appeared a few times. Germline and junction disagree at one end, which may indicate a read error. The chain links TRBV12-3 or TRBV12-4 to TRBJ2-4, with TRBD2 matching over 11 bases. The CDR3 length is 16 residues. The CDR3 is CASRHSGRVSKNTQYF. The CDR3 DNA reads as TGTGCCAGCAGACATAGCGGGAGGGTTTCCAAAAACACTCAGTACTTC.

The V and J genes are TRBV3-1 and TRBJ1-2, with 9 bases matching TRBD1. Germline values: CDR1 LGHDT, CDR2 YNNKEL (reference sequence). The J segment lost 6 bases and the V segment lost 3 bases, leaving 2 bases of the junction unmatched. The CDR3 has 13 residues. CDR3 residues: CASSHTGGDGYTF. CDR3 bases: TGTGCCAGCAGCCATACAGGGGGCGATGGCTACACCTTC.

Worth noting for this clonotype: One junction end does not reproduce the germline sequence, and a read error may be involved. The gene calls are TRBV7-9 and TRBJ1-4; a possible D gene is TRBD1 (6 bases). Germline-derived CDR1 and CDR2 are SEHNR and FQNEAQ (reference sequence). The CDR3 sequence is 16 residues long. CDR3 bases: TGTGCCGGCAGCTTGGGGGGGACAACCCCCTATGAAAAACTGTTTTTT. Its translation is CAGSLGGTTPYEKLFF.

V is TRBV7-9 and J is TRBJ1-5; TRBD1 is a possible D gene (5 bases). The germline V and J ends were trimmed by 5 bases and 3 bases, with 17 bases remaining between them. The CDR3 runs 16 residues. The germline V gene encodes CDR1 SEHNR and CDR2 FQNEAQ (reference sequence). The DNA for the CDR3 is TGTGCCAGCAGCCCCCTTGGGGGACTGAACAATCAGCCCCAGCATTTT. Amino acids: CASSPLGGLNNQPQHF.

This clonotype was seen only a few times. The chain joins TRBV5-1 to TRBJ2-5, with 10 bases lining up with TRBD2. Trimming at V came to 4 bases and at J to 4 bases, leaving 10 bases not matched to a gene. Per the germline V gene, CDR1 is SGHRS and CDR2 is YFSETQ. The CDR3 has 16 amino acids. As DNA, the CDR3 is TGCGCCAGCAGCCACGGACGGGCTAGCGGGAGAGAGACCCAGTACTTC. It codes for CASSHGRASGRETQYF.

Comment on this clonotype: This may be a read error: a much more frequent sequence differs by one nucleotide. This rearrangement joins TRBV7-2 to TRBJ2-7; D is possibly TRBD2 (5 bases). V lost 1 base to trimming and J lost 4 bases, with 14 bases between them. Germline V gene sequence: CDR1 SGHTA, CDR2 FQGNSA. The CDR3 loop spans 15 amino acids. CDR3 bases: TGTGCCAGCAGCTTAGAACCCTCCCGGGGTTACGAGCAGTACTTC. As protein: CASSLEPSRGYEQYF.

The table lists this clonotype with a few counts. This chain connects TRBV19 to TRBJ2-5; TRBD2 matches at 7 bases. The trim removed 7 bases at V and 5 bases at J, leaving 4 bases unmatched. CDR3 size: 12 residues. In germline, CDR1 is LNHDA, CDR2 SQIVND (reference sequence). The CDR3 DNA reads as TGTGCCAGTACGGGGGGTCCGGAGACCCAGTACTTC. As protein: CASTGGPETQYF.

The CDR3 nucleotides read TGTGCCTGGACTCGACAGGTCGGGGTCTACACCTTC. This translates into CAWTRQVGVYTF. V gene TRBV30 combines with J gene TRBJ1-2; weak D call: TRBD1 (6 bases). The CDR3 covers 12 residues. V was trimmed by 4 bases and J by 10 bases, leaving 16 bases between them. The germline V gene encodes CDR1 GTSNPN and CDR2 SVGIG (reference sequence).

This clonotype turned up a few times. The V call is TRBV9, the J call TRBJ2-7; 7 nucleotides match TRBD1. Germline V gene lookup returns CDR1 SGDLS and CDR2 YYNGEE. V gave up 5 bases and J gave up 6 bases; unmatched junction bases: 2. There are 11 residues in the CDR3. Here the CDR3 DNA reads TGTGCCAGCAGGGGGGACAGCGAGCAGTACTTC. Protein: CASRGDSEQYF.

This clonotype was seen only a few times. The chain links TRBV30 to TRBJ1-4; D unclear. The CDR3 is made up of 13 amino acids. The germline CDR1 and CDR2 sequences are GTSNPN and SVGIG (reference sequence). V lost 1 base to trimming and J lost 7 bases, with 10 bases between them. CDR3 sequence: CAWSARRGEKLFF. CDR3 bases: TGTGCCTGGAGTGCCCGGCGGGGTGAAAAACTGTTTTTT.

The rearrangement uses TRBV7-2 and TRBJ2-3, with D perhaps TRBD1 (5 bases). Per the germline V gene, CDR1 is SGHTA and CDR2 is FQGNSA. CDR3 length: 14 amino acids. V lost 5 bases to trimming and J lost 14 bases, with 23 bases between them. The CDR3 DNA sequence: TGTGCCAGCAGCCCTCGACAGCGTAACACCCCACCGTATTTT. It translates to CASSPRQRNTPPYF.

This clonotype turned up a few times. The chain has TRBV7-2 and TRBJ2-3, with 9 bases that match TRBD2. The V gene end was trimmed by 1 base and the J gene end by 12 bases; junction bases not matched to a gene: 2. Germline assignment: CDR1 SGHTA and CDR2 FQGNSA. The CDR3 contains 12 residues. CDR3 loop: CASSLGRGGQYF. The DNA of the CDR3 is TGTGCCAGCAGCTTAGGGCGGGGGGGCCAGTATTTT.

This clonotype was counted at least ten times. The V and J genes are TRBV7-2 and TRBJ2-2; D might be TRBD1 (5 bases). CDR1 and CDR2 (germline): SGHTA, FQGNSA. V lost 9 bases to trimming and J lost 1 base, with 6 bases between them. The CDR3 totals 12 residues. The CDR3 sequence is CARGENTGELFF. As DNA, the CDR3 is TGTGCCAGAGGGGAGAACACCGGGGAGCTGTTTTTT.

The table lists this clonotype with a few counts. V gene TRBV29-1 combines with J gene TRBJ1-3; D may be TRBD1 (6 bases). The V gene's germline CDR1 is SQVTM and CDR2 ANQGSEA. The CDR3 spans 13 residues. V lost 4 bases to trimming and J lost 0 bases, with 7 bases between them. The CDR3 sequence: CSVARGSGNTIYF. The CDR3 nucleotides are TGCAGCGTTGCCAGGGGCTCTGGAAACACCATATATTTT.

This clonotype came up a few times. The chain uses TRBV21-1 and TRBJ2-1; TRBD2 is the table's D call, not checked against the DNA. TRBV21-1 is deemed a pseudogene. CDR3 length equals 18 residues. The CDR3 DNA follows: TGTGCCAGCAGCAACAATCTAGCGGGACTAAGCTCCTACAATGAGCAGTTCTTC. Translation gives CASSNNLAGLSSYNEQFF.

A word on this clonotype: The junction shows a germline mismatch at one end, possibly a read error. The V and J genes are TRBV7-6 and TRBJ2-5; the D call may be TRBD1 or TRBD2 (5 bases each). The germline CDR1 and CDR2 sequences are SGHVS and FNYEAQ. The CDR3 consists of 14 residues. CDR3 region: CASSLTGTPEGKFF. The CDR3 DNA reads as TGTGCCAGCAGCTTGACCGGGACCCCCGAGGGGAAGTTCTTC.

This clonotype was seen only a few times. The CDR3 bases are TGTGCCAGCAGTTACTCGATAAGGGACGGCTATGGCTACACCTTC. Translation gives CASSYSIRDGYGYTF. The rearrangement joins TRBV6-2 or TRBV6-3 to TRBJ1-2; maybe TRBD1 (5 bases). Germline lookup yields CDR1 MNHEY and CDR2 SVGEGT. The CDR3 covers 15 residues. V lost 0 bases to trimming and J lost 4 bases, with 12 bases between them.

CDR3: CASSQEMRSYYEQYF. The DNA of the CDR3 is TGTGCCAGCAGTCAAGAGATGAGGTCCTACTACGAGCAGTACTTC. V gene TRBV27 combines with J gene TRBJ2-5; no reliable D call. TRBJ2-7 matches the DNA end more closely, so the J call is doubtful. The CDR3 contains 15 residues. CDR1 is MNHEY, CDR2 SMNVEV, per germline (reference sequence).

This clonotype turned up a few times. V is TRBV20-1 and J is TRBJ1-1, with D possibly TRBD1 on 5 matching bases. V shed 6 bases and J shed 1 base, with 9 bases lying between them. The germline CDR1 and CDR2 sequences are DFQATT and SNEGSKA (reference sequence). This CDR3 contains 12 residues. The CDR3 sequence: CSAPGGNTEAFF. For the CDR3, the DNA is TGCAGTGCCCCGGGGGGGAACACTGAAGCTTTCTTT.

In its sample, this clonotype was seen a few times. The chain has TRBV28 and TRBJ2-5; D uncertain. TRBJ2-7 explains the end of the DNA better; the J call may be wrong. Germline-derived CDR1 and CDR2 are MDHEN and SYDVKM. The CDR3 is 15 residues long. The CDR3 bases are TGTGCCAGCAGTTCAGTAGGATTCGGATTAGGCGAGCAGTACTTC. This encodes CASSSVGFGLGEQYF.

This clonotype has just a few counts. The V and J genes are TRBV6-1 and TRBJ2-7; 7 nucleotides line up with TRBD1. Unmatched junction bases numbered 11, after V lost 3 bases and J lost 3 bases. CDR3 length: 16 amino acids. Germline assignment: CDR1 MNHNS and CDR2 SASEGT. Here the CDR3 DNA reads TGTGCCAGCAGTGAGGCGGCCGGGACAGCGTACTACGAGCAGTACTTC. Translating it yields CASSEAAGTAYYEQYF.

This clonotype was seen repeatedly, ten times or more. V and J are TRBV6-4 and TRBJ2-3, with TRBD1 matching over 8 bases. Looked up from germline, CDR1 is MRHNA and CDR2 is SNTAGT. The CDR3 loop spans 15 amino acids. V shed 5 bases, J shed 3 bases, and the junction held 7 bases outside the gene matches. The CDR3 DNA sequence: TGTGCCAGCAGTTTATCAGGGGGCTCGACAGATACGCAGTATTTT. Amino acid sequence: CASSLSGGSTDTQYF.

This clonotype was seen many times. The V call is TRBV6-5, the J call TRBJ2-1, with D perhaps TRBD2 (6 bases). CDR3 length: 11 residues. V was pared by 5 bases and J by 8 bases, with 7 bases between. Germline CDR1 reads MNHEY; CDR2 reads SVGAGI. The CDR3 reads CASSPGDEQFF. In DNA form, the CDR3 reads TGTGCCAGCAGTCCGGGGGATGAGCAGTTCTTC.

The rearrangement uses TRBV12-3 or TRBV12-4 and TRBJ1-5; perhaps TRBD1 as D (6 bases). V was shortened by 3 bases and J by 5 bases, with 8 bases between the two germline ends. The CDR3 is made up of 13 amino acids. CDR3 protein: CASSFSGDQPQHF. Here the CDR3 DNA reads TGTGCCAGCAGTTTTTCAGGGGATCAGCCCCAGCATTTT.

The chain uses TRBV12-3 or TRBV12-4 and TRBJ2-3, with 9 bases matching TRBD1. V gave up 5 bases and J gave up 1 base; unmatched junction bases: 4. The CDR3 extends over 15 amino acids. The CDR3 region is CASSPQGAGTDTQYF. The CDR3 nucleotides are TGTGCCAGCAGTCCACAGGGGGCTGGCACAGATACGCAGTATTTT.

The chain recombines TRBV6-2 or TRBV6-3 with TRBJ2-1; D unclear. This CDR3 has 15 residues. The germline V gene has CDR1 MNHEY and CDR2 SVGEGT. V was cut by 1 base and J by 0 bases, with 7 bases left in between. As DNA, the CDR3 is TGTGCCAGCAGTTACTGGCAGAGCTCCTACAATGAGCAGTTCTTC. Encoded protein: CASSYWQSSYNEQFF.

This chain uses TRBV14 with TRBJ1-1; D gene unclear. The germline V and J ends were trimmed by 0 bases and 1 base, with 9 bases remaining between them. Looked up from germline, CDR1 is SGHDN and CDR2 is FVKESK. CDR3 size: 15 residues. CDR3 sequence (DNA): TGTGCCAGCAGCCAAGATCCGAGGAAGAACACTGAAGCTTTCTTT. The encoded protein is CASSQDPRKNTEAFF.